Sequencing of this T cell receptor (beta chain) was carried out in a study of beta chain features in type 1 diabetes. General observations from the study: Type 1 diabetes patients had TCRB CDR3s that were shorter (moderately but significantly so) in all four CD4+ subsets.

Sequenced material consisted of expressed TCRB transcripts (all of the isolated RNA was reverse transcribed). Repertoires were generated with immunoSEQ multiplex PCR, while TCRdb's copy carries only in-frame clones and drops some. Of more than 300,000 clones listed, around an eighth are singletons. The single heparinised draw taken from each donor contained about 120 mL of blood on average. The CDR3 totals 15 residues. Trimming removed 6 bases from V and 8 bases from J; junction bases left unmatched: 11. Looked up from germline, CDR1 is SGHRS and CDR2 is YFSETQ. Concerning this clone itself: Antigen: not known.

The rearrangement uses TRBV5-1 and TRBJ2-1; 10 bases are a match to TRBD2. Sequencing was performed on naive CD4+ T cells from blood. This sequence was found in a man in his late teens or twenties in good health. The CDR3 is CASTPTSGPPHEQFF. Here the CDR3 DNA reads TGCGCCAGCACCCCGACTAGCGGGCCGCCGCATGAGCAGTTCTTC.